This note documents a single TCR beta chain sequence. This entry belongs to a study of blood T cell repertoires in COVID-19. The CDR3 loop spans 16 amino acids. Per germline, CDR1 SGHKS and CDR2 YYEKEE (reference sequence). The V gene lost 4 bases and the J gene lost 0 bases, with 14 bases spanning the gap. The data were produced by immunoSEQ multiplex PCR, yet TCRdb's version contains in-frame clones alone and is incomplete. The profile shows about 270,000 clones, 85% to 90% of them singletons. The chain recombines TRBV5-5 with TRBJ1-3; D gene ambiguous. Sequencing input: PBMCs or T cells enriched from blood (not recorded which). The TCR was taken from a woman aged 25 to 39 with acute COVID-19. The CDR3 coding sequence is TGTGCCAGCAGCCCTTCGGCAGGTATCTCTGGAAACACCATATATTTT. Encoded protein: CASSPSAGISGNTIYF.